Sequencing of this TCR beta chain was carried out in a study of immune heterogeneity within non-small cell lung tumors. Each sample used approximately 0.55 ug of genomic DNA from bulk tumor tissue. Several biopsies per primary tumor, spaced far apart, were taken during surgery. These patients got curative surgery after being newly diagnosed with untreated non-small cell lung cancer. Multiplex PCR relied on 32 V and 13 J primers to amplify TCR beta CDR3. Via MiXCR, TCRdb re-called the multiplex PCR reads, giving one row per CDR3 protein. Altogether over 25,000 distinct CDR3 sequences are present, 25% to 30% being singletons, with the ten largest covering about 4%. Sequencing input: lung tumor tissue. This TCR came from a middle-aged man with non-small cell lung cancer.

DNA for the CDR3: TGCAGCGTTATGACAGGGTCCAGGGACACTGAAGCTTTCTTT. It encodes CSVMTGSRDTEAFF. The V call is TRBV29-1, the J call TRBJ1-1; 7 bases agree with TRBD1. Per the germline V gene, CDR1 is SQVTM and CDR2 is ANQGSEA. The CDR3 runs to 14 residues. With V trimmed by 5 bases and J by 3 bases, 9 bases remained unmatched.